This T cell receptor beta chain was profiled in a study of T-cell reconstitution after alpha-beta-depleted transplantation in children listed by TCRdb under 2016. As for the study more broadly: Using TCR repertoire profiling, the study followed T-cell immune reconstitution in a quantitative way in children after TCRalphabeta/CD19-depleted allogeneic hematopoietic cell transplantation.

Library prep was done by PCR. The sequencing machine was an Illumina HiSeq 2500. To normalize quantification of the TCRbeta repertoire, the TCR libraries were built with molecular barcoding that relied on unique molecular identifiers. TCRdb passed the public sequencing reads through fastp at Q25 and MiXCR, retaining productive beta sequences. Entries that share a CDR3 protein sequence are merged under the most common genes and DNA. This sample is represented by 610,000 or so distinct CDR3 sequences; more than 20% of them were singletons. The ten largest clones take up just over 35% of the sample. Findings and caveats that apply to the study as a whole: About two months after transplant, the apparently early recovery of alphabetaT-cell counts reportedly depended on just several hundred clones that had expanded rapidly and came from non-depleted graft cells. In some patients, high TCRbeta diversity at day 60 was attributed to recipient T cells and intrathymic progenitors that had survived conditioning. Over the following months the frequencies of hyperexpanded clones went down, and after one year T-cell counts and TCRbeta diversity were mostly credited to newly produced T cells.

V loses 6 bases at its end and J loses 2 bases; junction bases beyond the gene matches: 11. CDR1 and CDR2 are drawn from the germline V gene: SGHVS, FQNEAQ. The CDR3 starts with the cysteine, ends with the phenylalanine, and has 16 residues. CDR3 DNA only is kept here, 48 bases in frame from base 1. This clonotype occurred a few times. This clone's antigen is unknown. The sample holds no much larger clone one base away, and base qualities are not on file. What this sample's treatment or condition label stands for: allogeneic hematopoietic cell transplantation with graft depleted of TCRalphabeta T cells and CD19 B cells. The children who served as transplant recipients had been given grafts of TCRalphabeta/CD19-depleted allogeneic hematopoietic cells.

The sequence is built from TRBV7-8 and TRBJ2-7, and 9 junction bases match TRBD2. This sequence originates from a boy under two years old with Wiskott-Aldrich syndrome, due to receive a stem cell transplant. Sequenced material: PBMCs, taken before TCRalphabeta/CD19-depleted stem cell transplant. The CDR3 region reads CASSYSGRYETYEQYF. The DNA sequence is TGTGCCAGCAGTTATAGCGGGAGATATGAGACCTACGAGCAGTACTTC.